The rows below give T cell receptor beta chains drawn from one sample of a study of CD4 T cells in relation to SARS-CoV-2 and coronaviruses. The method was immunoSEQ multiplex PCR; TCRdb's version includes in-frame clones alone and lacks a portion of them. The table records 27,000 or so clones, approximately 80% of them present only once. Their antigen targets remain unknown. The specimen sequenced was CD4+ T cells from PBMCs, cultured in vitro. The receptor source for this set is a human donor in good health. Each CDR3 is given with its conserved first and last residue. The D gene is left open where the match is weak. For some rows the clone size is stated as once, few or many, or as a class when expanded; others skip it.

V: TRBV30
size: .
length: 14
D: TRBD1
J: TRBJ1-1
DNA: TGTGCCTGGAACATGGGACAGGTGAACACTGAAGCTTTCTTT
CDR3: CAWNMGQVNTEAFF

V: TRBV9
size: .
length: 16
D: .
J: TRBJ1-3
DNA: TGTGCCAGCAGCGTAGACGTACAGGGTACTGGAAACACCATATATTTT
CDR3: CASSVDVQGTGNTIYF

V: TRBV11-2
size: .
length: 15
D: .
J: TRBJ1-5
DNA: TGTGCCAGCAGCCCCGGGGGGTATAGCAATCAGCCCCAGCATTTT
CDR3: CASSPGGYSNQPQHF

V: TRBV18
size: few
length: 15
D: TRBD1
J: TRBJ2-1
DNA: TGTGCCAGCTCACCGGGGACAGGGGGGTTCAATGAGCAGTTCTTC
CDR3: CASSPGTGGFNEQFF

V: TRBV7-9
size: .
length: 19
D: TRBD2
J: TRBJ2-1
DNA: TGTGCCAGCACCCGACTAGGGTCTAGCGGGCCCCGGGACTACAATGAGCAGTTCTTC
CDR3: CASTRLGSSGPRDYNEQFF

V: TRBV10-3
size: .
length: 13
D: .
J: TRBJ1-3
DNA: TGTGCCAGCCGGGACAACTCTGGAAACACCATATATTTT
CDR3: CASRDNSGNTIYF

V: TRBV7-3
size: .
length: 15
D: TRBD2
J: TRBJ2-1
DNA: TGTGCCAGCAGCCCAGGACTAGCGGGAGGGTATGAGCAGTTCTTC
CDR3: CASSPGLAGGYEQFF

V: TRBV7-3
size: .
length: 17
D: TRBD2
J: TRBJ2-1
DNA: TGTGCCAGCAGCTTAGATCTGAAAGCGGGAGGGCAAAATGAGCAGTTCTTC
CDR3: CASSLDLKAGGQNEQFF

V: TRBV4-3
size: .
length: 14
D: .
J: TRBJ1-2
DNA: TGCGCCAGCAGCCGATCTACCGGGACAAGGGGCTACACCTTC
CDR3: CASSRSTGTRGYTF

V: TRBV7-2
size: .
length: 16
D: TRBD2
J: TRBJ2-1
DNA: TGTGCCAGCAGCTCCCAAGCGGGAGGGGCCTACAATGAGCAGTTCTTC
CDR3: CASSSQAGGAYNEQFF

V: TRBV12-3/TRBV12-4
size: .
length: 10
D: .
J: TRBJ1-2
DNA: TGTGCCAGCAGTTTGGGTGGCTACACCTTC
CDR3: CASSLGGYTF

V: TRBV5-6
size: few
length: 15
D: TRBD2
J: TRBJ2-1
DNA: TGTGCCAGCAGCAACCTAGCGGGAGGTTCTGATGAGCAGTTCTTC
CDR3: CASSNLAGGSDEQFF

V: TRBV5-1
size: .
length: 15
D: .
J: TRBJ2-7
DNA: TGCGCCAGCAGCTTGGGGCCAGGGGAAATCTACGAGCAGTACTTC
CDR3: CASSLGPGEIYEQYF

V: TRBV7-2
size: few
length: 14
D: .
J: TRBJ1-5
DNA: TGTGCCAGCAGCGCGCGACACGGAGATCAGCCCCAGCATTTT
CDR3: CASSARHGDQPQHF

V: TRBV5-1
size: .
length: 14
D: TRBD1
J: TRBJ2-7
DNA: TGCGCCAGCAGCTTGGCTGGGACAGCCTACGAGCAGTACTTC
CDR3: CASSLAGTAYEQYF

V: TRBV14
size: .
length: 13
D: .
J: TRBJ2-5
DNA: TGTGCCAGCAGCCGCTCCGGGCCCTTCCTGGAGTACTTC
CDR3: CASSRSGPFLEYF